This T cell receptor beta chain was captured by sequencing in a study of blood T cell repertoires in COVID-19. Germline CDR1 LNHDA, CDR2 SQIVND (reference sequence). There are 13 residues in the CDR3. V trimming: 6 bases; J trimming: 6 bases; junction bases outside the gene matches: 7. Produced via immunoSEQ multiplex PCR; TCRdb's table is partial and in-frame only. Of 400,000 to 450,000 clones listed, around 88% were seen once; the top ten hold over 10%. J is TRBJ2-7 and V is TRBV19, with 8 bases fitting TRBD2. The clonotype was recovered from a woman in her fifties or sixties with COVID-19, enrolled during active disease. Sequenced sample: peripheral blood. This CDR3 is CASRAGGRTEQYF. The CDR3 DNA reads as TGTGCCAGTAGGGCGGGGGGTCGTACCGAGCAGTACTTC.